This TCR beta chain stems from a study of identical twins. Study-level points and caveats: Invariant MAIT and iNKT cells may have partly biased zero-insertion analyses. Twins' excess sharing was less marked for out-of-frame beta sequences. For monozygotic twins, models underestimated out-of-frame TCR alpha sharing.

Many counts were recorded for this clonotype. Antigen unknown. From the 5' RACE reads, TCRdb called clonotypes with MiXCR, one entry per CDR3 protein. The sample comprises 120,000 to 150,000 distinct CDR3 sequences, roughly 3.5% of which are singletons, and roughly 8% rests with the top ten. This receptor was taken from a man aged 18 to 29 in good health. The sequenced material came from memory T cells sorted from blood.

The DNA for the CDR3 is TGTGCCAGCAGCAAAAGCGGGACGGAGACCCAGTACTTC. Amino acids: CASSKSGTETQYF. The V call is TRBV12-3 or TRBV12-4, the J call TRBJ2-5; 7 positions agree with TRBD2. This CDR3 has 13 residues. Trimming removed 6 bases from V and 5 bases from J; junction bases left unmatched: 6.